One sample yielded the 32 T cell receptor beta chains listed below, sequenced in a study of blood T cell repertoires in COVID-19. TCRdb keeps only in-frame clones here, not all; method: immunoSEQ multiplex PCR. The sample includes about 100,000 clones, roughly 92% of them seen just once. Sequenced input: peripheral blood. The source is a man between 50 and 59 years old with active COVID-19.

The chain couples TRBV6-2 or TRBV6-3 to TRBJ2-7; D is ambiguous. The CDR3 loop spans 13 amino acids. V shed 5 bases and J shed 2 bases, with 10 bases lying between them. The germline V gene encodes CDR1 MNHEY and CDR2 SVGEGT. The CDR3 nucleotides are TGTGCCAGCAGTGATCCAACAGCCTACGAGCAGTACGTC. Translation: CASSDPTAYEQYV.

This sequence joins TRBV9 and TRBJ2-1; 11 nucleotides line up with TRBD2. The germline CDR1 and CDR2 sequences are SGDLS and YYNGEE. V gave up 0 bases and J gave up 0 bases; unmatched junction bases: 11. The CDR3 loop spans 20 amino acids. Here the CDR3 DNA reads TGTGCCAGCAGCGTAGCTGAGGCTAGCGGGGGGCGCAGCTCCTACAATGAGCAGTTCTTC. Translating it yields CASSVAEASGGRSSYNEQFF.

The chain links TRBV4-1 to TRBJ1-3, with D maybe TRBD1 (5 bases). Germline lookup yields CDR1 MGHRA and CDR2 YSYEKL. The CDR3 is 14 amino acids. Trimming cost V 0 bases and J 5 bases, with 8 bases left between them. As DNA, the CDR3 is TGCGCCAGCAGCCAAGATCAGGGAAGAAACACCATATATTTT. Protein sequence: CASSQDQGRNTIYF.

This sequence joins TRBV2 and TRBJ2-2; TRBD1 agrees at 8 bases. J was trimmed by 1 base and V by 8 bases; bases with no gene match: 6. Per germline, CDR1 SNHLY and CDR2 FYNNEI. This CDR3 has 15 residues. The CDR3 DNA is TGTGCCAGCCATCGGACAGGGCGGAACACCGGGGAGCTGTTTTTT. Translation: CASHRTGRNTGELFF.

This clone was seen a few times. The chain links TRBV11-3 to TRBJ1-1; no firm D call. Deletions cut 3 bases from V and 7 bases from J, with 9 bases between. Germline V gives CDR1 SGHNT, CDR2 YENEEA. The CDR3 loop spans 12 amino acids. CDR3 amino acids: CASSLQVGEAFF. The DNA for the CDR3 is TGTGCCAGCAGCTTGCAGGTGGGTGAAGCTTTCTTT.

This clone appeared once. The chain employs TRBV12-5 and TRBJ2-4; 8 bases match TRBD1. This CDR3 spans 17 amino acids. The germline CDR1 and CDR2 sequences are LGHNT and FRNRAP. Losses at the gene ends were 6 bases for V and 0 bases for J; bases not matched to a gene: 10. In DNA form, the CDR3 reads TGTGCTAGTGGAGAGACAGGGGCTATTCTAGCCAAAAACATTCAGTACTTC. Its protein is CASGETGAILAKNIQYF.

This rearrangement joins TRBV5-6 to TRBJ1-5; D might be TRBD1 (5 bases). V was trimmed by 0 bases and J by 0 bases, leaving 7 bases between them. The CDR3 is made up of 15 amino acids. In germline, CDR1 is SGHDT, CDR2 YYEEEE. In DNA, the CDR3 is TGTGCCAGCAGCTTGGGACAGCTTAGCAATCAGCCCCAGCATTTT. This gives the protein CASSLGQLSNQPQHF.

The CDR3 loop is CASSSRGGLDTQYF. In DNA form, the CDR3 reads TGTGCCAGCAGTTCTCGGGGGGGCCTGGATACGCAGTATTTT. The chain combines TRBV28 with TRBJ2-3, with 8 bases lining up with TRBD2. This CDR3 spans 14 amino acids. V shed 4 bases and J 6 bases; nucleotides not matched to a gene: 6. CDR1 is MDHEN, CDR2 SYDVKM, per germline.

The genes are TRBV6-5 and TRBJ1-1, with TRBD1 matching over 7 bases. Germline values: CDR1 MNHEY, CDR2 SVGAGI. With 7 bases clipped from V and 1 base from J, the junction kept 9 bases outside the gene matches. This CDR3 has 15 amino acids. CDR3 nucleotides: TGTGCCAGCAAGCCGACAGGGTTAAGGAACACTGAAGCTTTCTTT. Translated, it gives CASKPTGLRNTEAFF.

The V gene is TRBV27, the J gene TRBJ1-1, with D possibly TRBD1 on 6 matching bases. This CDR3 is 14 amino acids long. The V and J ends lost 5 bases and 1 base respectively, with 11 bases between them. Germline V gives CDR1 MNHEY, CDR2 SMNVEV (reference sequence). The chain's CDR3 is CASSPWTENTEAFF. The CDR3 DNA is TGTGCCAGCAGTCCATGGACAGAGAACACTGAAGCTTTCTTT.

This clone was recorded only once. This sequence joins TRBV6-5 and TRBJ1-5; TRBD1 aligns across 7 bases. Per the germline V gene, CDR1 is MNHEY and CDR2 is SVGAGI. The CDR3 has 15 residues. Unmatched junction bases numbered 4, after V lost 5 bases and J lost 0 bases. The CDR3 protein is CASSRQGFSNQPQHF. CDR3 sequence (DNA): TGTGCCAGCAGTCGACAGGGATTTAGCAATCAGCCCCAGCATTTT.

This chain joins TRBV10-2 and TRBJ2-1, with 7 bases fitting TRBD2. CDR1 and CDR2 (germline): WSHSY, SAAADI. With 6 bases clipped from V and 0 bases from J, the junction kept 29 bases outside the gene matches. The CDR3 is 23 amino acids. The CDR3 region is CASRHYRDYKSSTFLSSYNEQFF. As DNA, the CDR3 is TGCGCCAGCAGGCATTACCGGGACTATAAATCCAGTACATTCCTTAGCTCCTACAATGAGCAGTTCTTC.

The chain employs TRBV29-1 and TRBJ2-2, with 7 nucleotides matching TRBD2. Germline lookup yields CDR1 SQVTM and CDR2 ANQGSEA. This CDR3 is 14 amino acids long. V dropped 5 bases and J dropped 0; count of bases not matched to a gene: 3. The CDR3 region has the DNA TGCAGCGTTACTCTAGCGGCGAACACCGGGGAGCTGTTTTTT. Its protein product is CSVTLAANTGELFF.

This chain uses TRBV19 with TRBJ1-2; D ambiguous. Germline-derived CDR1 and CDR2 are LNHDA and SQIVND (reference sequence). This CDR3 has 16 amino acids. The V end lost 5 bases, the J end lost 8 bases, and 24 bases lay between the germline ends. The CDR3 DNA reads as TGTGCCAGTAGTGAAGACGGACTACCGTGGGGTGAGGGCTACACCTTC. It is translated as CASSEDGLPWGEGYTF.

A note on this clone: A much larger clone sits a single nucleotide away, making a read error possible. The DNA of the CDR3 is TGTGCCAGCAGTCCCACAGTGAACACTGAAGCTTTCTTT. It specifies CASSPTVNTEAFF. The rearrangement uses TRBV2 and TRBJ1-1; D gene ambiguous. The CDR3 sequence is 13 residues long. With 5 bases removed from V and 0 bases from J, the gap between germline ends came to 7 bases. Per germline, CDR1 SNHLY and CDR2 FYNNEI.

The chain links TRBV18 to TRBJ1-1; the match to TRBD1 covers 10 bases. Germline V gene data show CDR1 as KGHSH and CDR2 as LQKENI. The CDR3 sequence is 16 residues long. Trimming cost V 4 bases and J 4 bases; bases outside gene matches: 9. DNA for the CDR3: TGTGCCAGCTCACGAACCGGGACAGGGGAGGTCACTGAAGCTTTCTTT. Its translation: CASSRTGTGEVTEAFF.

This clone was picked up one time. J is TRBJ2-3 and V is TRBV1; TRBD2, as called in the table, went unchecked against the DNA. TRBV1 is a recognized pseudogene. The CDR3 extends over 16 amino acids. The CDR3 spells CTSSQDLTGGENTQYF. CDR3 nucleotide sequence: TGCACCAGCAGCCAAGATCTTACGGGAGGGGAAAATACGCAGTATTTT.

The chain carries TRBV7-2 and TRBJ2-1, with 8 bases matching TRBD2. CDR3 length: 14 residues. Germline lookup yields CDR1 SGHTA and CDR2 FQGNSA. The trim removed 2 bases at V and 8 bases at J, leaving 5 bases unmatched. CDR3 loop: CASSLREGRDEQFF. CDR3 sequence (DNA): TGTGCCAGCAGCTTACGGGAGGGCAGAGATGAGCAGTTCTTC.

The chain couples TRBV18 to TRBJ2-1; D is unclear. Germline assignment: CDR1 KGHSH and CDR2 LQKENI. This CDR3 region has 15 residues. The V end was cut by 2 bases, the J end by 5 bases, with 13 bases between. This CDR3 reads CASSPRPGSNNEQFF. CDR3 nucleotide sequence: TGTGCCAGCTCACCAAGGCCAGGATCTAACAATGAGCAGTTCTTC.

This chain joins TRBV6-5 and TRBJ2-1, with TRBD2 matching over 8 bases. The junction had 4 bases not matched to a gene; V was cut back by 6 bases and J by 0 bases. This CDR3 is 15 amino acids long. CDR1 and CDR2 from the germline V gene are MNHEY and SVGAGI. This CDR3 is CASRHTSGSYNEQFF. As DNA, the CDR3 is TGTGCCAGCAGACACACTAGCGGCTCCTACAATGAGCAGTTCTTC.

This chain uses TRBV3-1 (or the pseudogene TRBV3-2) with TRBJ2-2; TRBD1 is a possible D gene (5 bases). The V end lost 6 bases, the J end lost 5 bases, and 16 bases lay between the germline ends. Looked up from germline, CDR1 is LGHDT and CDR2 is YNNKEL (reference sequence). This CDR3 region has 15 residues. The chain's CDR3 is CASRSGMVRTGELFF. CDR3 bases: TGTGCCAGCAGGTCAGGGATGGTGAGGACCGGGGAGCTGTTTTTT.

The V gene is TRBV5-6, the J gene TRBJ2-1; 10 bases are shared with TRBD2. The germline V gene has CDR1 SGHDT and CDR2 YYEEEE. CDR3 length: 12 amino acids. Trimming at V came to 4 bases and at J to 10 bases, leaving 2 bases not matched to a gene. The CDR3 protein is CASSLGLAEQFF. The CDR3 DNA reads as TGTGCCAGCAGCCTGGGACTAGCGGAGCAGTTCTTC.

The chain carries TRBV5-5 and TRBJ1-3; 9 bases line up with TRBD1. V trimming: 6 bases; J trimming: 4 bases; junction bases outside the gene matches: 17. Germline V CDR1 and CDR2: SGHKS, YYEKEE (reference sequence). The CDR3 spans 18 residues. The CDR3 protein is CASTLGLGQGAGGNTIYF. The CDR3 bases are TGTGCCAGCACCCTTGGCCTGGGACAGGGAGCGGGAGGAAACACCATATATTTT.

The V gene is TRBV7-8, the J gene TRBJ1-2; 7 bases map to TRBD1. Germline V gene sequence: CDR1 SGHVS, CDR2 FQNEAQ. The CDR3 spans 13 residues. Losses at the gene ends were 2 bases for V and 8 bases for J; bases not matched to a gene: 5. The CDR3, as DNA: TGTGCCAGCAGCTTAAGGGGGCCCCTAGGCTACACCTTC. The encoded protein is CASSLRGPLGYTF.

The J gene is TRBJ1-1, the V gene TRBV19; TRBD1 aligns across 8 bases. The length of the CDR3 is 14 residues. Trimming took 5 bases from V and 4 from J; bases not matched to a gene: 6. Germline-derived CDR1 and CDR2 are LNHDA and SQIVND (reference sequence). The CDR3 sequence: CASSQGAARTEAFF. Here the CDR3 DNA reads TGTGCCAGTAGTCAGGGGGCGGCTCGCACTGAAGCTTTCTTT.

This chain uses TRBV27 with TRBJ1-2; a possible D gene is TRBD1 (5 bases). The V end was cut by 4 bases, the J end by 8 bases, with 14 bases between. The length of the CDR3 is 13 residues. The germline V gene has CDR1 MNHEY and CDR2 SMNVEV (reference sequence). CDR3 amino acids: CASSYLGAGGYTF. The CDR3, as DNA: TGTGCCAGCAGTTACCTTGGGGCAGGAGGCTACACCTTC.

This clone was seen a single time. In DNA form, the CDR3 reads TGTGCCAGCAGCCGGACGGACAGCCCACGGCAGTTCTTC. This encodes CASSRTDSPRQFF. The chain joins TRBV12-3 or TRBV12-4 to TRBJ2-1, with a possible D match to TRBD1 (6 bases). V was trimmed by 6 bases and J by 12 bases, leaving 18 bases between them. The CDR3 spans 13 residues.

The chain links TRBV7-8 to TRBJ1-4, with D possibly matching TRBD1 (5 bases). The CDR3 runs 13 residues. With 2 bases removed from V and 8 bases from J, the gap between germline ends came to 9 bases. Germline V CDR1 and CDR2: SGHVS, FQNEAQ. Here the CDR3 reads CASSLYSGEKLFF. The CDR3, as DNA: TGTGCCAGCAGCTTATATTCAGGGGAAAAACTGTTTTTT.

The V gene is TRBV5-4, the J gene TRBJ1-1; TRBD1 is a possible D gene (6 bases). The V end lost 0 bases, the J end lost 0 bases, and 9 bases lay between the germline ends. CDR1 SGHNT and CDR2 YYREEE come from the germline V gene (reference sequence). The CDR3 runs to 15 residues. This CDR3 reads CASSLVAGVNTEAFF. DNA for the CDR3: TGTGCCAGCAGCTTGGTGGCAGGGGTGAACACTGAAGCTTTCTTT.

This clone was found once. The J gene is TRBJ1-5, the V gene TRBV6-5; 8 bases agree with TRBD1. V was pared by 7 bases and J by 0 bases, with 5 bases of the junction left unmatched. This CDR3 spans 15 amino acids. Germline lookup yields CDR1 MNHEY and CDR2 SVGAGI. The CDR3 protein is CASTMTGDSNQPQHF. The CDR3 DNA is TGTGCCAGCACCATGACAGGGGATAGCAATCAGCCCCAGCATTTT.

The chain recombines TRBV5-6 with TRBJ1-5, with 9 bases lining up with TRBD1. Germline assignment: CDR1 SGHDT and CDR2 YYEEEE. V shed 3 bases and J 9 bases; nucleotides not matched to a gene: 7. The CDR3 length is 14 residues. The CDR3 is CASSWGQGPGPQHF. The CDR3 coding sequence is TGTGCCAGCAGCTGGGGACAGGGACCAGGGCCCCAGCATTTT.

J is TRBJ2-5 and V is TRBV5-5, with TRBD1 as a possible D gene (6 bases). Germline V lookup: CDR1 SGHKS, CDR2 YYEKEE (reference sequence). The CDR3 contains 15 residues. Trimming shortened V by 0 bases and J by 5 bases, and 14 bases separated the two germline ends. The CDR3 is CASSLASGVPETQYF. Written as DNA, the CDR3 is TGTGCCAGCAGCTTGGCCTCAGGGGTCCCCGAGACCCAGTACTTC.